This TCR beta chain was documented in a study of OX40 agonist ivuxolimab in advanced cancers. Study information: As their treatment, patients were administered ivuxolimab, an agonistic anti-OX40 (CD134) antibody. Aged 23 to 79 with a mean of 60 years, they were approximately 79% male. Three patients got partial responses; one had hepatocellular carcinoma and two had cutaneous melanoma. Study findings and constraints: On average, CD8+ T cells showed a greater number of expanded clones than CD4+.

Sequencing used immunoSEQ multiplex PCR; TCRdb keeps in-frame clones, though not all of them. There are 70,000 to 90,000 clones in the sample; 89% occur only once, and 9.5% to 12% lies in the top ten. The CDR3 consists of 14 residues. Germline CDR1 SNHLY, CDR2 FYNNEI. The junction had 5 bases not matched to a gene; V was cut back by 7 bases and J by 4 bases. This clone has only one observation. Its target is unknown. The material was CD4+ or CD8+ T cells sorted from blood, obtained in a trial of the OX40 agonist ivuxolimab. The receptor comes from an adult with an advanced solid tumor such as melanoma, head and neck, liver or kidney cancer. The rearrangement links TRBV2 to TRBJ2-4; 9 bases fit TRBD1. The CDR3 nucleotides are TGTGCCAGCACCCAAGGACAGGGGAAAAACATTCAGTACTTC. It codes for CASTQGQGKNIQYF.